The clone carrying this TCR beta chain occurred many times. This sample stems from a study of blood T cells in healthy people across ages. This CDR3 has 16 residues. Per germline, CDR1 SGHRS and CDR2 YFSETQ. Losses at the gene ends were 3 bases for V and 3 bases for J; bases not matched to a gene: 8. A second PCR of 7 to 11 cycles used a sample-barcoded 5' primer and a J-beta primer mix. All samples gave at least 2.5 million CDR3-containing paired-end reads. TCRdb recomputed calls from the 5' RACE reads with MiXCR, one row per CDR3 protein. The data contain 760,000 or so distinct CDR3 sequences, approximately 25% of them singletons. These data also featured in a second study, about T cells of mothers and their children.

The chain links TRBV5-1 to TRBJ2-1; the match to TRBD2 covers 8 bases. Sequencing was done on a sample of blood. The receptor was derived from a boy aged 5-17 years in good health. The CDR3: CASSSAGDGGYNEQFF. The CDR3 nucleotides read TGCGCCAGCAGCTCAGCGGGAGACGGTGGCTACAATGAGCAGTTCTTC.